This record concerns one T cell receptor (beta chain) sequence. The antigen this receptor binds is unknown. No much larger clone is present one base from it, and per-base qualities are unavailable. From the cysteine up to the phenylalanine, the CDR3 has a length of 12 residues. The retained sequence is limited to the CDR3, 36 bases, with the frame set at the first base. The germline V gene sets CDR1 to MDHEN and CDR2 to SYDVKM. V gives up 8 bases and J gives up 11 bases, and the segment between their germline ends measures 13 bases. Library preparation used the immunoSEQ multiplex PCR assay. Rearranged TCR beta chain sequences were amplified using the hsTCRB Kit according to the manufacturer's protocol. Sequencing of TCRB libraries was carried out on an Illumina MiSeq. From the authors' description of their analysis: The proprietary platform of the kit vendor was used for demultiplexing, trimming and gene mapping. Entries here come from immuneACCESS through TCRdb and include only in-frame sequences with V and J called. Some clones fail to appear in such tables; in the studies checked, an unresolved V gene covers under half of the shortfall, and the cause of the remainder is unknown. The V and J calls and clone size are taken from that table; D and trimming were inferred from the DNA. The sample table contains around 92,000 clones; only one count was recorded for approximately 83% of them. The ten most abundant clones make up approximately 7.4% of the sample.

This specimen comes from a study of a mutant IDH1 vaccine in newly diagnosed glioma (dated by TCRdb to the early 2020s). Regarding the research as a whole: Of the roughly 32 patients who were treated, around 62% were male and roughly 38% were female, and the mean age was around 40 years. Before enrollment, patients had received standard therapy of radiotherapy alone, temozolomide alone, or radiochemotherapy with temozolomide; most received the combination. Six visits were used for peripheral blood collection: V03 (baseline), V05, V07, V10, V12 and V13. For exploratory analyses, about two dozen treated patients had longitudinal TCRB deep sequencing done wherever samples were available. What the authors observed across the whole study: The authors noted that analyses of patient blood samples could not be reproduced because of sample limitations. Changes in the top peripheral T cell clonotypes picked up by TCRB sequencing did not appear to be linked to pseudoprogression. Availability determined which PBMC samples were chosen for TCRB deep sequencing. Vaccine-induced immune responses across multiple MHC alleles were detected in over 85% of patients.

This specimen's time point label, per the study, means: baseline, week 1 (first vaccination visit). This specimen's treatment or condition label, interpreted: pre-vaccination baseline after standard-of-care therapy. Newly diagnosed WHO grade 3 or 4 IDH1-mutant astrocytomas showing loss of nuclear ATRX were present in the donors. The samples were drawn from NOA16, a multicentre, single-arm, open-label phase I trial in Germany that tested a mutant IDH1 peptide vaccine in humans for the first time. For immunogenicity testing, the blood drawn at visit V03 was used as the baseline sample. Genomic DNA for TCRB sequencing was extracted from EDTA blood using the DNeasy Blood and Tissue Kit.

This receptor was obtained from a woman aged 45 to 65 with glioma. The sample here was PBMCs, taken from a glioma patient treated with radiotherapy, temozolomide or both. The chain links TRBV28 with TRBJ1-6; the D gene cannot be resolved reliably. The sequenced DNA: TGTGCCAGCCGCGATTACAAGGCACCCCTCCACTTT. This encodes CASRDYKAPLHF.